This entry describes one TCR beta chain. It has no known antigen specificity. Base qualities are not recorded, but no much larger clone differs from it by a single base. Interpreted using the paper, the time point label stands for: baseline before first vaccination. Vaccinee samples were obtained from the UK trials COV001 and COV002, which included a single-blind randomized controlled phase 2/3 trial of AZD1222 (ChAdOx1 nCoV-19) in healthy adults. For TCRbeta chain sequencing, PBMC samples from trial participants were taken at day 0 and at day 28 after the second dose. Unmatched junction bases come to 4, with V trimmed by 2 bases and J by 2 bases. Spanning cysteine to phenylalanine, the CDR3 consists of 15 amino acids. The retained sequence is limited to the CDR3, 45 bases, with the frame set at the first base. CDR1 and CDR2, per the germline V gene, are SGHRS and YFSETQ. The CDR3 regions of human TCRbeta chains were analyzed by immunosequencing. In the source study's methods: TCRs in the repertoires were matched against a reference library of SARS-CoV-2-specific TCRs that had been generated with the MIRA antigen-specificity platform. Breadth was defined as the fraction of unique TCRs that were SARS-CoV-2-associated. Depth was defined as the fraction of total T cells that were SARS-CoV-2-associated. Using the MIRA data, each spike-specific TCR was assigned both to the spike region to which the TCR was reactive and to a CD4 or CD8 class. Log10-transformed breadth and depth values were compared by one-way ANOVA with Sidak's multiple comparisons tests. As stored in TCRdb, this immuneACCESS dataset retains in-frame rearrangements with V and J assigned. A fraction of the clones does not appear; measured against another copy, unresolved V genes explain less than half of the discrepancy, and the remainder lacks a known reason. That table supplies the V and J calls and clone size; D and trimming were determined from the DNA. The sample table holds 150,000 or so clones, of which 85% to 95% were seen once. About 3% of the sample goes to the ten largest clones.

The sample belongs to a study of T cell responses to AZD1222 COVID-19 vaccine (dated by TCRdb to the early 2020s). In terms of the full investigation: Because spike-specific TCR depth and breadth did not differ between the two schedules, AZD1222 recipients who got a second dose at roughly 4 weeks were pooled with those who got a second dose at roughly 12 weeks. A total of around 240 trial participants underwent TCR sequencing, of whom about 200 received two doses of AZD1222 and about 25 received two doses of the MenACWY control vaccine. Trial participants were enrolled by age into subgroups of 18-55, 56-69 and 70-plus years, and roughly 150, 30 and 60 TCR-sequenced participants, respectively, were included in these subgroups. The study at large found these results: Participants were mostly white British, with more females than males. The authors suggested clonal diversity may have been underestimated. CD4 TCRs associated with the vaccine covered the entire spike protein, and the dominant responses were in regions 160-218 and 743-854. The 56-69-year group was small, and its depth increase did not reach significance, likely because of low power. Conclusions about previously exposed vaccinees are limited because only 5 or 6 AZD1222 recipients were SARS-CoV-2 seropositive at baseline. Because no day 14 peak-response samples were available, repertoires were characterized only after the peak T cell response. Epitopes outside the regions mutated in the B.1.351 and B.1.1.7 variants were reportedly recognized by nearly half of the unique spike-specific TCRs. A significant rise in spike-specific TCR breadth and depth was observed after two AZD1222 doses relative to day 0 and relative to MenACWY recipients.

The chain employs TRBV5-1 and TRBJ1-2, and 9 junctional nucleotides match TRBD1. Sample: peripheral blood, taken on day 0 of AZD1222 vaccination. The TCR comes from an adult in good health. The CDR3 region reads CASSFWDRANYGYTF. The sequence in DNA is TGCGCCAGCAGCTTTTGGGACAGGGCCAACTATGGCTACACCTTC.